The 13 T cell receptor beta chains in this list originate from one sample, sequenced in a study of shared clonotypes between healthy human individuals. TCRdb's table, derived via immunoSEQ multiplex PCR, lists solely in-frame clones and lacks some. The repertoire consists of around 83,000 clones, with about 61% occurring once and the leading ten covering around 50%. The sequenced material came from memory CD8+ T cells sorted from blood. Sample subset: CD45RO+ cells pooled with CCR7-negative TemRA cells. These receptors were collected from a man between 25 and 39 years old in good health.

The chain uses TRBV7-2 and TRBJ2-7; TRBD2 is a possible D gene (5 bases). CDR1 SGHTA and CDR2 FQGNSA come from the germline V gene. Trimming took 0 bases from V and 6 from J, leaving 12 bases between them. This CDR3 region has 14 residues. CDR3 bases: TGTGCCAGCAGCTTAGCGTTTCGAGGGTCCGAGCAGTACTTC. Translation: CASSLAFRGSEQYF.

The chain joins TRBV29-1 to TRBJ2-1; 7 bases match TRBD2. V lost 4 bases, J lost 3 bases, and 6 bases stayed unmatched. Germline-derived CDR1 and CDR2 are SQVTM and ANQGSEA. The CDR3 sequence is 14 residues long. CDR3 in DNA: TGCAGCGTTGCGCTGCGGGAGCTCTACAATGAGCAGTTCTTC. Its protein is CSVALRELYNEQFF.

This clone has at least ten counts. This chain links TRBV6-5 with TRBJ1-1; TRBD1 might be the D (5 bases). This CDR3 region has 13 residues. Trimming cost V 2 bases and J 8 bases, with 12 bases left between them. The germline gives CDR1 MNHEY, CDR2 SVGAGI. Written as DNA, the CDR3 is TGTGCCAGCAGTTACCTGTCGGGGGAGGAAGCTTTCTTT. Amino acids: CASSYLSGEEAFF.

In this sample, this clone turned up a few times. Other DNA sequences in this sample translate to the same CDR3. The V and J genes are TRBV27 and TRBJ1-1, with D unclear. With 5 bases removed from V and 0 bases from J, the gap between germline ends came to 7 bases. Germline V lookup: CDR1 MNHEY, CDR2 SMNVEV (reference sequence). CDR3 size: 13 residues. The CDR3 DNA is TGTGCCAGCAGTCCCTTACTGAACACTGAAGCTTTCTTT. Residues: CASSPLLNTEAFF.

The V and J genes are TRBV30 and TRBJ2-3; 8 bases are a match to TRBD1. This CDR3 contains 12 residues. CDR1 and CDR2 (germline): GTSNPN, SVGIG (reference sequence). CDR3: CSQGARTDTQYF. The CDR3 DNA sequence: TGTTCCCAGGGGGCTCGGACAGATACGCAGTATTTT.

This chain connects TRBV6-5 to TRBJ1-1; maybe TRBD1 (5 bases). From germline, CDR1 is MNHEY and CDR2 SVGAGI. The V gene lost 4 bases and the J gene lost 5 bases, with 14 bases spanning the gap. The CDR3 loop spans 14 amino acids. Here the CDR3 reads CASSSHRRRTEAFF. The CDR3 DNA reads TGTGCCAGCAGTTCCCACAGGCGCCGGACTGAAGCTTTCTTT.

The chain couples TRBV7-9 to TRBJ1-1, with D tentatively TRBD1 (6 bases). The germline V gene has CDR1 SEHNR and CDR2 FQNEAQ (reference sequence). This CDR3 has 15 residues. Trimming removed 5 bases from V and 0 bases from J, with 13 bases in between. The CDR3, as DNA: TGTGCCAGCAGCCCGAAGACAGGTGTGAACACTGAAGCTTTCTTT. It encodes CASSPKTGVNTEAFF.

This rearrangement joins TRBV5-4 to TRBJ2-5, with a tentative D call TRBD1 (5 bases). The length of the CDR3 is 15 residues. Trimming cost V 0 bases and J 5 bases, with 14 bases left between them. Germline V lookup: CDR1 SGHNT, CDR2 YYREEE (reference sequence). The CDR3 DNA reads TGTGCCAGCAGCTTGGAAGGCCAGGGCTTCGAGACCCAGTACTTC. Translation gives CASSLEGQGFETQYF.

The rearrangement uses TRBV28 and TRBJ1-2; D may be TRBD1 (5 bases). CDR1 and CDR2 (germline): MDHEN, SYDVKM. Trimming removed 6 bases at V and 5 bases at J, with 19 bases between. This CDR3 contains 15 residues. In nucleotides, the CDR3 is TGTGCCAGCAGCAACGGACAAAACACTCCTTATGGCTACACCTTC. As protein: CASSNGQNTPYGYTF.

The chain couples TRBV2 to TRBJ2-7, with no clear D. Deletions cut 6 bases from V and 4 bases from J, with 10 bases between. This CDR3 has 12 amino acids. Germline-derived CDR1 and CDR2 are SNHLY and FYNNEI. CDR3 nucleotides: TGTGCCAGCAGCGGATTTGCGTACGAGCAGTACTTC. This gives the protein CASSGFAYEQYF.

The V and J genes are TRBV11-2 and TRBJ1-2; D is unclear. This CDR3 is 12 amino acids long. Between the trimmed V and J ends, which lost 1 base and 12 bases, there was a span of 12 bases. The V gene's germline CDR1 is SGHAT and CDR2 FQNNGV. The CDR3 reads CASSLGTGGNTF. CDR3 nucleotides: TGTGCCAGCAGCTTAGGGACCGGAGGGAACACCTTC.

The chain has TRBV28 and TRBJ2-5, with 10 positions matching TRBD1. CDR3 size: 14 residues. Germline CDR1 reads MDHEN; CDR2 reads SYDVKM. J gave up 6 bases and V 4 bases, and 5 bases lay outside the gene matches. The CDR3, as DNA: TGTGCCAGCAGTTGGCCGGACAGGGGGAAGACCCAGTACTTC. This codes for CASSWPDRGKTQYF. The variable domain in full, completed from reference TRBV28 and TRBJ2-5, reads DVKVTQSSRYLVKRTGEKVFLECVQDMDHENMFWYRQDPGLGLRLIYFSYDVKMKEKGDIPEGYSVSREKKERFSLILESASTNQTSMYLCASSWPDRGKTQYFGPGTRLLVL.

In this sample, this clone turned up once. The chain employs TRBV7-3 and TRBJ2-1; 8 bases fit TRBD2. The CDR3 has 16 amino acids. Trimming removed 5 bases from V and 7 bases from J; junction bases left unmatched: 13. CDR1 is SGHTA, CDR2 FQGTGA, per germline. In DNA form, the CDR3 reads TGTGCCAGCAGCCCCTTTCAGCTAGCGGGTGATAATGAGCAGTTCTTC. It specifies CASSPFQLAGDNEQFF.